This T cell receptor beta chain was documented in a study of beta chain features in type 1 diabetes. Points from the study as a whole: Patients with Type 1 diabetes showed moderately but significantly shorter TCRB CDR3s in all four CD4+ subsets.

Trimming left V 0 bases short and J 2 bases short, with 17 bases between. The germline V gene encodes CDR1 LGHNA and CDR2 YNFKEQ. The CDR3 totals 17 residues. Sorted CD4+ subsets: naive, central memory, regulatory, stem cell-like memory (CD45RO/CCR7/CD25/CD127/CD95/CD27 panel). Sorted populations were all over 95% pure. TCRB transcripts that were expressed got sequenced, as all of the isolated RNA had been reverse transcribed. Profiling relied on immunoSEQ multiplex PCR, and the TCRdb table lists in-frame clones only, not all of them. Altogether hundreds of thousands of clones are present, roughly 13% being singletons, with the ten largest covering just under 0.04%. Points on this clone: The antigen is unknown.

The TCR sequence derives from a man aged 18-30 years with type 1 diabetes. The specimen was naive CD4+ T cells from blood. J is TRBJ2-7 and V is TRBV4-2, with D hard to call. CDR3 nucleotides: TGTGCCAGCAGCCAAGATAGAGGCGACAAAAGGCCCTACGAGCAGTACTTC. This encodes CASSQDRGDKRPYEQYF.